This T cell receptor (beta chain) was profiled in a study of T-cell reconstitution after alpha-beta-depleted transplantation in children. This clonotype has at least ten counts. Germline lookup yields CDR1 MNHNS and CDR2 SASEGT. The CDR3 is 15 amino acids. The J segment lost 4 bases and the V segment lost 5 bases, leaving 8 bases of the junction unmatched. Preparation of the TCRbeta library involved a method that used unique molecular identifiers. TCRdb recomputed calls from the PCR reads with MiXCR, one row per CDR3 protein. The table has around 600,000 distinct CDR3 sequences, 16% seen once. The TCR sequence derives from a human donor who donated a stem cell graft to a child with acute myeloid leukemia. The specimen comprised PBMCs from the stem cell graft donor, sampled from the stem cell graft. The chain joins TRBV6-1 to TRBJ1-5; 7 positions match TRBD1. In DNA form, the CDR3 reads TGTGCCAGCAGTACAGGGACAGCTTTTAATCAGCCCCAGCATTTT. This gives the protein CASSTGTAFNQPQHF.